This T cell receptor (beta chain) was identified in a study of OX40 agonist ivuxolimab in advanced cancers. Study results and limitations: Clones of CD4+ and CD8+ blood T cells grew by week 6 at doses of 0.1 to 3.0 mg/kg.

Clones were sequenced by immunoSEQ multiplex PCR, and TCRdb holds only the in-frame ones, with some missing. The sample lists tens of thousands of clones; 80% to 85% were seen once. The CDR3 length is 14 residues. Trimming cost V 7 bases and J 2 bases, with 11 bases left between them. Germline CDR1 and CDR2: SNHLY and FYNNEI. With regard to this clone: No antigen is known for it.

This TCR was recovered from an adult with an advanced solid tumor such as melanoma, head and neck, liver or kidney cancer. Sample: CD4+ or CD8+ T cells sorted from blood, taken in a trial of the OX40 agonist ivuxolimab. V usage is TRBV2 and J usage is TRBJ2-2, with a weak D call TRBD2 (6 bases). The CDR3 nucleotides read TGTGCCAGCACAGGCGGGGTCAACACCGGGGAGCTGTTTTTT. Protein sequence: CASTGGVNTGELFF. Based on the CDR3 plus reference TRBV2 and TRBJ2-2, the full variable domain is EPEVTQTPSHQVTQMGQEVILRCVPISNHLYFYWYRQILGQKVEFLVSFYNNEISEKSEIFDDQFSVERPDGSNFTLKIRSTKLEDSAMYFCASTGGVNTGELFFGEGSRLTVL.